The 32 T cell receptor beta chains below were found in one sample sequenced in a study of cytomegalovirus exposure and HLA in healthy donors. The primer mix had 60 Vbeta and 13 Jbeta primers. Sequencing was performed with immunoSEQ multiplex PCR; in TCRdb, only in-frame clones are kept and a portion is missing. The table includes around 100,000 clones, over 65% detected once. Sequenced material: PBMCs. These receptors all come from a female donor in good health and CMV-seropositive.

The chain has TRBV19 and TRBJ1-3, with a possible D match to TRBD1 (5 bases). Germline CDR1 LNHDA, CDR2 SQIVND (reference sequence). CDR3 length equals 14 residues. The germline V and J ends were trimmed by 4 bases and 1 base, with 8 bases remaining between them. CDR3 protein: CASSSRDSGNTIYF. CDR3 nucleotides: TGTGCCAGTAGTAGCAGGGATTCTGGAAACACCATATATTTT.

The genes are TRBV29-1 and TRBJ1-2, with 11 bases that match TRBD1. Germline CDR1 and CDR2: SQVTM and ANQGSEA. Trimming cost V 3 bases and J 5 bases; bases outside gene matches: 2. This CDR3 contains 13 residues. CDR3 sequence: CSVDGTGGYGYTF. The CDR3 region has the DNA TGCAGCGTTGACGGGACAGGGGGGTATGGCTACACCTTC.

The chain links TRBV7-8 to TRBJ2-7, with TRBD1 matching over 7 bases. The germline V gene encodes CDR1 SGHVS and CDR2 FQNEAQ. The CDR3 is made up of 15 amino acids. With 1 base clipped from V and 3 bases from J, the junction kept 6 bases outside the gene matches. The CDR3 sequence is CASSLVLQGFYEQYF. Here the CDR3 DNA reads TGTGCCAGCAGCTTAGTACTACAGGGGTTCTACGAGCAGTACTTC.

The gene calls are TRBV15 and TRBJ2-1; D perhaps matches TRBD1 (8 bases). In germline, CDR1 is LNHNV, CDR2 YYDKDF (reference sequence). V shed 5 bases and J shed 6 bases, with 20 bases lying between them. The CDR3 runs to 16 residues. In nucleotides, the CDR3 is TGTGCCACCAGCCTCCCACCAGGGGGCGGGAGCAATGAGCAGTTCTTC. Its translation: CATSLPPGGGSNEQFF.

The V gene is TRBV5-1, the J gene TRBJ2-1, with D possibly TRBD1 on 5 matching bases. The CDR3 spans 13 residues. Trimming pared 2 bases from V and 8 bases from J, leaving 11 bases between. Germline values: CDR1 SGHRS, CDR2 YFSETQ. CDR3 loop: CASSFQGWDEQFF. The DNA of the CDR3 is TGCGCCAGCAGCTTTCAGGGTTGGGATGAGCAGTTCTTC. Full variable domain (rest looked up from reference TRBV5-1 and TRBJ2-1): KAGVTQTPRYLIKTRGQQVTLSCSPISGHRSVSWYQQTPGQGLQFLFEYFSETQRNKGNFPGRFSGRQFSNSRSEMNVSTLELGDSALYLCASSFQGWDEQFFGPGTRLTVL.

The chain joins TRBV7-8 to TRBJ2-2, with 15 bases matching TRBD2. The CDR3 has 18 residues. Germline loops: CDR1 SGHVS, CDR2 FQNEAQ. V lost 3 bases, J lost 4 bases, and 6 bases stayed unmatched. The CDR3 sequence is CASSFWTSGRVSTGELFF. CDR3 DNA: TGTGCCAGCAGCTTCTGGACTAGCGGGAGGGTTTCCACCGGGGAGCTGTTTTTT.

Only a few counts were recorded for this clone. This chain links TRBV15 with TRBJ2-4, with D perhaps TRBD1 (7 bases). Germline CDR1 is LNHNV and CDR2 is YYDKDF (reference sequence). Trimming stripped 3 bases from V and 1 base from J, with 19 bases between. The CDR3 is 18 residues long. This CDR3 is CATSRDLTGSGAKNIQYF. In DNA form, the CDR3 reads TGTGCCACCAGCAGGGACTTGACAGGGAGCGGGGCCAAAAACATTCAGTACTTC.

The chain has TRBV6-5 and TRBJ2-3; D might be TRBD2 (6 bases). Germline V CDR1 and CDR2: MNHEY, SVGAGI. This CDR3 has 15 amino acids. V was clipped by 5 bases and J by 4 bases, with 16 bases between them. As DNA, the CDR3 is TGTGCCAGCAGTCCCGGGAGTGGGGGGTCAGATACGCAGTATTTT. Translated: CASSPGSGGSDTQYF.

J is TRBJ2-7 and V is TRBV10-1; 11 positions agree with TRBD2. Looked up from germline, CDR1 is WNHNN and CDR2 is SYGVQD (reference sequence). Unmatched junction bases numbered 10, after V lost 7 bases and J lost 2 bases. The CDR3 spans 16 residues. DNA for the CDR3: TGCGCCAGCATCCAAGGTCTAGCGGGGGGTACCTACGAGCAGTACTTC. It specifies CASIQGLAGGTYEQYF.

V usage is TRBV27 and J usage is TRBJ1-2; a weak D match, TRBD1 (5 bases). Germline CDR1 is MNHEY and CDR2 is SMNVEV (reference sequence). V lost 5 bases, J lost 5 bases, and 6 bases lay in between. CDR3 size: 11 residues. CDR3 DNA: TGTGCCAGCAGTCCAGGGTATGGCTACACCTTC. As protein: CASSPGYGYTF.

The V call is TRBV6-5, the J call TRBJ2-2; D is perhaps TRBD2 (5 bases). Germline V gene sequence: CDR1 MNHEY, CDR2 SVGAGI. The V and J ends lost 7 bases and 7 bases respectively, with 10 bases between them. CDR3 size: 12 residues. CDR3 coding DNA: TGTGCCAGCACTAGCAGTCACGGGGAGCTGTTTTTT. Its protein is CASTSSHGELFF.

V gene TRBV18 combines with J gene TRBJ2-1, with a weak D call TRBD2 (7 bases). Germline CDR1 and CDR2: KGHSH and LQKENI. Trimming left V 10 bases short and J 2 bases short, with 15 bases between. The CDR3 has 14 amino acids. The CDR3: CATRQGTTYNEQFF. The CDR3 bases are TGTGCCACCCGTCAGGGGACTACCTACAATGAGCAGTTCTTC.

This chain uses TRBV6-1 with TRBJ2-7; D might be TRBD1 (6 bases). The CDR3 extends over 14 amino acids. Germline V CDR1 and CDR2: MNHNS, SASEGT. Trimming shortened V by 1 base and J by 4 bases, and 11 bases separated the two germline ends. Here the CDR3 reads CASSEGTAMYEQYF. CDR3 nucleotides: TGTGCCAGCAGTGAAGGGACAGCGATGTACGAGCAGTACTTC.

The CDR3 nucleotides are TGTGCCAGCAGCATTGGACAGGGGGTAGATGAAAAACTGTTTTTT. Its translation: CASSIGQGVDEKLFF. V and J are TRBV9 and TRBJ1-4; 10 bases fit TRBD1. The germline V gene encodes CDR1 SGDLS and CDR2 YYNGEE. This CDR3 region has 15 residues. J gave up 6 bases and V 4 bases, and 6 bases lay outside the gene matches.

CDR3 in amino acids: CASTQGGQETQYF. CDR3 DNA: TGTGCCAGTACCCAGGGGGGCCAAGAGACCCAGTACTTC. This rearrangement joins TRBV18 to TRBJ2-5, with D possibly TRBD1 on 7 matching bases. Between the trimmed V and J ends, which lost 9 bases and 1 base, there was a span of 12 bases. There are 13 residues in the CDR3. Germline lookup yields CDR1 KGHSH and CDR2 LQKENI.

The gene calls are TRBV10-3 and TRBJ2-1; D is unresolved. Trimming pared 0 bases from V and 6 bases from J, leaving 15 bases between. CDR1 and CDR2 (germline): ENHRY, SYGVKD. This CDR3 is 16 amino acids long. The CDR3: CAISESNSPSLNEQFF. Written as DNA, the CDR3 is TGTGCCATCAGTGAGTCTAACAGCCCCAGCCTCAATGAGCAGTTCTTC.

The chain has TRBV5-1 and TRBJ1-1; D is possibly TRBD1 (6 bases). The CDR3 consists of 13 residues. Germline loops: CDR1 SGHRS, CDR2 YFSETQ. The V end was cut by 6 bases, the J end by 2 bases, with 11 bases between. CDR3 residues: CASTDRTNTEAFF. CDR3 DNA: TGCGCCAGCACCGACAGGACCAACACTGAAGCTTTCTTT.

The V and J genes are TRBV11-2 and TRBJ2-2, with 8 bases fitting TRBD2. The V gene's germline CDR1 is SGHAT and CDR2 FQNNGV. The CDR3 length is 15 residues. V lost 1 base to trimming and J lost 4 bases; unmatched junction nucleotides: 2. The CDR3 DNA sequence: TGTGCCAGCAGCTTAGGCGGGGGGAGCACCGGGGAGCTGTTTTTT. It yields the protein CASSLGGGSTGELFF. Looking up the rest from reference TRBV11-2 and TRBJ2-2 gives the full variable domain: EAGVAQSPRYKIIEKRQSVAFWCNPISGHATLYWYQQILGQGPKLLIQFQNNGVVDDSQLPKDRFSAERLKGVDSTLKIQPAKLEDSAVYLCASSLGGGSTGELFFGEGSRLTVL.

This clone was observed once. J is TRBJ2-2 and V is TRBV5-1; 14 bases align to TRBD2. V lost 2 bases, J lost 2 bases, and 5 bases stayed unmatched. This CDR3 comprises 18 residues. Germline V CDR1 and CDR2: SGHRS, YFSETQ. The chain's CDR3 is CASSLRLAGGPNTGELFF. In DNA form, the CDR3 reads TGCGCCAGCAGCTTAAGACTAGCGGGAGGGCCTAACACCGGGGAGCTGTTTTTT.

The chain recombines TRBV14 with TRBJ2-2; 9 bases line up with TRBD2. With V trimmed by 1 base and J by 7 bases, 7 bases remained unmatched. Germline V gene data show CDR1 as SGHDN and CDR2 as FVKESK. There are 16 residues in the CDR3. CDR3 sequence reads: CASSQAWTSAHGELFF. CDR3 DNA sequence: TGTGCCAGCAGCCAAGCGTGGACTAGCGCCCACGGGGAGCTGTTTTTT.

The chain joins TRBV19 to TRBJ2-1; D may be TRBD1 (6 bases). The CDR3 runs to 14 residues. The germline V gene has CDR1 LNHDA and CDR2 SQIVND (reference sequence). Trimming cost V 5 bases and J 8 bases, with 16 bases left between them. CDR3 in amino acids: CASSPPRTVDEQFF. The CDR3 region has the DNA TGTGCCAGTAGTCCCCCCCGGACAGTCGATGAGCAGTTCTTC. The full variable domain, in which reference TRBV19 and TRBJ2-1 provide the parts outside the CDR3, is DGGITQSPKYLFRKEGQNVTLSCEQNLNHDAMYWYRQDPGQGLRLIYYSQIVNDFQKGDIAEGYSVSREKKESFPLTVTSAQKNPTAFYLCASSPPRTVDEQFFGPGTRLTVL.

This chain uses TRBV5-1 with TRBJ1-1; D call uncertain. V gave up 0 bases and J gave up 1 base, with 10 bases separating them. Per germline, CDR1 SGHRS and CDR2 YFSETQ. This CDR3 spans 15 amino acids. CDR3 in amino acids: CASSLVGSENTEAFF. The CDR3 DNA reads TGCGCCAGCAGCTTGGTAGGCAGCGAGAACACTGAAGCTTTCTTT.

The V gene is TRBV7-2, the J gene TRBJ1-2; D is ambiguous. V dropped 5 bases and J dropped 8 bases, with 12 bases sitting between them. Germline loops: CDR1 SGHTA, CDR2 FQGNSA. The CDR3 is 12 residues long. The CDR3 DNA follows: TGTGCCAGCAGCGAGGTTCGAATCGGCTACACCTTC. Its protein is CASSEVRIGYTF.

This clone has just one count. This chain connects TRBV5-6 to TRBJ2-1, with 11 positions matching TRBD1. With 0 bases clipped from V and 6 bases from J, the junction kept 5 bases outside the gene matches. CDR3 size: 16 residues. Looked up from germline, CDR1 is SGHDT and CDR2 is YYEEEE. The CDR3 coding sequence is TGTGCCAGCAGCTTGGCCGGACAGGGGGCTCGCAATGAGCAGTTCTTC. Its protein is CASSLAGQGARNEQFF.

The DNA for the CDR3 is TGCGCCAGCAGCTTTGGACAGGTCGATGGCTACACCTTC. Translation: CASSFGQVDGYTF. The genes are TRBV5-1 and TRBJ1-2; 7 bases are a match to TRBD1. With V trimmed by 2 bases and J by 6 bases, 4 bases remained unmatched. The germline V gene encodes CDR1 SGHRS and CDR2 YFSETQ. This CDR3 is 13 amino acids long.

The sample holds a few counts of this clone. The chain is built from TRBV5-4 and TRBJ2-5; D call uncertain. The germline V gene has CDR1 SGHNT and CDR2 YYREEE (reference sequence). The CDR3 runs 13 residues. Trimming left V 1 base short and J 2 bases short, with 6 bases between. The CDR3 DNA follows: TGTGCCAGCAGCTTGAGTCTACAAGAGACCCAGTACTTC. It codes for CASSLSLQETQYF.

The genes are TRBV5-4 and TRBJ2-1, with 7 bases matching TRBD2. Germline V CDR1 and CDR2: SGHNT, YYREEE (reference sequence). This CDR3 is built from 12 residues. V was clipped by 4 bases and J by 14 bases; unmatched bases: 9. In DNA, the CDR3 is TGTGCCAGCAGCCTCAGACTAGCTAAAGAGTTCTTC. It encodes CASSLRLAKEFF.

The rearrangement uses TRBV6-5 and TRBJ1-3; no firm D call. The CDR3 covers 15 residues. Germline lookup yields CDR1 MNHEY and CDR2 SVGAGI. The V end lost 2 bases, the J end lost 4 bases, and 12 bases lay between the germline ends. The CDR3: CASSYRRGSGNTIYF. CDR3 bases: TGTGCCAGCAGTTACAGGCGAGGGTCGGGAAACACCATATATTTT.

The chain carries TRBV5-4 and TRBJ1-1; D remains ambiguous. Germline V gives CDR1 SGHNT, CDR2 YYREEE (reference sequence). V lost 4 bases and J lost 0, with 7 bases in between. This CDR3 is 13 amino acids long. The CDR3 sequence: CASSRRVNTEAFF. CDR3 nucleotide sequence: TGTGCCAGCAGCCGGAGGGTGAACACTGAAGCTTTCTTT. The full variable domain, rest sourced from reference TRBV5-4 and TRBJ1-1, is ETGVTQSPTHLIKTRGQQVTLRCSSQSGHNTVSWYQQALGQGPQFIFQYYREEENGRGNFPPRFSGLQFPNYSSELNVNALELDDSALYLCASSRRVNTEAFFGQGTRLTVV.

V and J are TRBV5-4 and TRBJ2-1; 12 positions agree with TRBD2. The J segment lost 3 bases and the V segment lost 3 bases, leaving 7 bases of the junction unmatched. CDR3 size: 17 residues. Germline-derived CDR1 and CDR2 are SGHNT and YYREEE (reference sequence). CDR3 DNA: TGTGCCAGCAGCTCTCGGAAGACTAGCGGGGGCTACAATGAGCAGTTCTTC. Encoded protein: CASSSRKTSGGYNEQFF.

The J gene is TRBJ2-7, the V gene TRBV12-5; 7 bases align to TRBD1. This CDR3 has 14 amino acids. The V segment lost 6 bases and the J segment 0 bases; nucleotides outside the gene matches: 5. Germline V gives CDR1 LGHNT, CDR2 FRNRAP. The chain's CDR3 is CASGRGQRSYEQYF. The CDR3 coding sequence is TGTGCTAGTGGCCGGGGACAGCGCTCCTACGAGCAGTACTTC.

The chain couples TRBV9 to TRBJ2-2; D call uncertain. Trimming removed 4 bases from V and 2 bases from J, with 9 bases in between. The CDR3 runs 14 residues. The V gene's germline CDR1 is SGDLS and CDR2 YYNGEE. CDR3 sequence: CASSLTRNTGELFF. CDR3 DNA sequence: TGTGCCAGCAGCCTTACAAGAAACACCGGGGAGCTGTTTTTT.